The rows below give T cell receptor beta chains drawn from one sample of a study of blood T cell repertoires in COVID-19. Sequencing used immunoSEQ multiplex PCR; TCRdb keeps in-frame clones, though not all of them. Among about 130,000 clones listed, about 79% were seen once. The sequenced sample was PBMCs or T cells enriched from blood (not recorded which). These receptors were obtained from a man aged 50-59 years who had recovered from COVID-19. Both conserved end residues are part of each CDR3. A D gene is named only where the DNA matches it firmly. Clone size is stated in some rows and not others, as once, few, many or a class when expanded.

D gene | clone size | J gene | V gene | CDR3 protein | CDR3 DNA
- | - | TRBJ1-4 | TRBV12-3/TRBV12-4 | CASSFSNEKLFF | TGTGCCAGCAGTTTCTCTAATGAAAAACTGTTTTTT
- | - | TRBJ2-5 | TRBV5-1 | CASSLAGNRGETQYF | TGCGCCAGCAGCTTGGCAGGGAATCGTGGGGAGACCCAGTACTTC
TRBD1 | - | TRBJ1-2 | TRBV18 | CASSLRTGGNYGYTF | TGTGCCAGCTCACTCCGGACAGGTGGGAACTATGGCTACACCTTC
TRBD2 | - | TRBJ2-7 | TRBV2 | CASSGLGEQYF | TGTGCCAGCTCGGGACTAGGCGAGCAGTACTTC
TRBD1 | - | TRBJ1-5 | TRBV19 | CASNQLTGGGQPQHF | TGTGCCAGTAACCAGTTGACAGGGGGAGGTCAGCCCCAGCATTTT
- | - | TRBJ1-1 | TRBV19 | CASSMGTMNTEAFF | TGTGCCAGTAGTATGGGCACCATGAACACTGAAGCTTTCTTT
- | - | TRBJ1-2 | TRBV5-1 | CASSFGQGLGYTF | TGCGCCAGCAGCTTCGGGCAGGGACTTGGCTACACCTTC
- | - | TRBJ2-6 | TRBV12-3/TRBV12-4 | CASSFSGANVLTF | TGTGCCAGCAGTTTTAGTGGGGCCAACGTCCTGACTTTC
TRBD1 | few | TRBJ2-3 | TRBV19 | CASSIRRHRGTDTQYF | TGTGCCAGTAGTATTCGCAGGCACAGGGGGACAGATACGCAGTATTTT
- | once | TRBJ1-4 | TRBV6-5 | CASSPIARGKLFF | TGTGCCAGCAGCCCCATTGCCCGGGGAAAACTGTTTTTT
- | - | TRBJ1-5 | TRBV3-1/TRBV3-2 | CASSQDETGAFASNQPQHF | TGTGCCAGCAGCCAAGATGAGACAGGAGCTTTCGCGAGCAATCAGCCCCAGCATTTT
- | - | TRBJ1-2 | TRBV10-3 | CAISGQGSDYGYTF | TGTGCCATCAGTGGGCAGGGTTCGGACTATGGCTACACCTTC
- | - | TRBJ1-2 | TRBV2 | CASSSTSGTLPNYGYTF | TGTGCCAGCAGTTCTACATCCGGGACACTTCCTAACTATGGCTACACCTTC
TRBD1 | - | TRBJ2-2 | TRBV6-5 | CASLGRTGSTGELFF | TGTGCCAGCTTGGGCAGGACAGGGAGCACCGGGGAGCTGTTTTTT
- | - | TRBJ1-3 | TRBV24-1 | CATSDQETGNSGNTIYF | TGTGCCACCAGTGACCAAGAGACAGGTAACTCTGGAAACACCATATATTTT
TRBD1 | - | TRBJ2-7 | TRBV28 | CASRGTGESEQYF | TGTGCCAGCAGGGGAACAGGGGAGTCCGAGCAGTACTTC
- | once | TRBJ1-2 | TRBV18 | CASSPMEKSGYTF | TGTGCCAGCTCACCTATGGAGAAGAGTGGCTACACCTTC
TRBD2 | few | TRBJ2-5 | TRBV7-2 | CASSLASGGALETQYF | TGTGCCAGCAGCTTAGCGAGCGGGGGGGCTCTAGAGACCCAGTACTTC
- | - | TRBJ2-5 | TRBV19 | CASSITTQETQYF | TGTGCCAGTAGTATAACTACCCAAGAGACCCAGTACTTC
TRBD1 | once | TRBJ1-4 | TRBV11-2 | CASSLGGTGSANEKLFF | TGTGCCAGCAGCTTAGGAGGGACAGGGTCAGCTAATGAAAAACTGTTTTTT
TRBD2 | - | TRBJ2-1 | TRBV5-1 | CASSFGLAAYNEQFF | TGCGCCAGCAGCTTCGGACTAGCGGCCTACAATGAGCAGTTCTTC
- | - | TRBJ1-1 | TRBV10-2 | CASSWDTGGEAFF | TGCGCCAGCAGTTGGGACACCGGCGGTGAAGCTTTCTTT
TRBD1 | - | TRBJ2-7 | TRBV7-3 | CASSPTGATYEQYF | TGTGCCAGCAGCCCGACAGGGGCCACCTACGAGCAGTACTTC
- | - | TRBJ2-5 | TRBV7-6 | CASSLAVRRETQYF | TGTGCCAGCAGCTTAGCGGTCAGGAGGGAGACCCAGTACTTC
TRBD1 | - | TRBJ1-6 | TRBV18 | CASSPLRTGESPLHF | TGTGCCAGCTCACCACTCCGGACAGGGGAGTCACCCCTCCACTTT
TRBD1 | once | TRBJ1-1 | TRBV3-1/TRBV3-2 | CASSRGAGTDTEAFF | TGTGCCAGCAGTCGAGGGGCCGGGACAGACACTGAAGCTTTCTTT
TRBD1 | - | TRBJ2-3 | TRBV24-1 | CATSDRTGGSTDTQYF | TGTGCCACCAGTGATAGAACAGGGGGTTCCACAGATACGCAGTATTTT
TRBD2 | once | TRBJ2-3 | TRBV7-9 | CASSPRLAGEGDTQYF | TGTGCCAGCAGCCCCCGACTAGCGGGGGAGGGAGATACGCAGTATTTT
- | - | TRBJ1-5 | TRBV9 | CASSRGGEGNQPQHF | TGTGCCAGCAGCCGAGGGGGGGAGGGCAATCAGCCCCAGCATTTT
- | - | TRBJ2-7 | TRBV19 | CASSPGRVMHEQYF | TGTGCCAGTAGTCCCGGGCGGGTAATGCACGAGCAGTACTTC
- | - | TRBJ1-5 | TRBV29-1 | CSRGDRGRDQPQHF | TGCAGCCGCGGGGACCGGGGTAGGGATCAGCCCCAGCATTTT
- | - | TRBJ1-2 | TRBV11-2 | CASSPRGSANYGYTF | TGTGCCAGCAGCCCCCGGGGTTCCGCTAACTATGGCTACACCTTC
- | - | TRBJ1-1 | TRBV5-5 | CASSLSYGGVDTEAFF | TGTGCCAGCAGCTTGTCATACGGAGGGGTGGACACTGAAGCTTTCTTT
- | once | TRBJ1-1 | TRBV5-4 | CASSLGGLNTEAFF | TGTGCCAGCAGCTTGGGGGGGCTGAACACTGAAGCTTTCTTT
- | - | TRBJ1-2 | TRBV9 | CASSVGGFNLRGYTF | TGTGCCAGCAGCGTGGGGGGGTTTAATCTTCGTGGCTACACCTTC
TRBD1 | - | TRBJ1-2 | TRBV13 | CASSLDPRTGQGYTF | TGTGCCAGCAGCTTAGACCCCCGGACAGGGCAAGGCTACACCTTC
- | once | TRBJ2-2 | TRBV9 | CASSVLQGHTGELFF | TGTGCCAGCAGCGTACTGCAGGGCCACACCGGGGAGCTGTTTTTT
TRBD1 | - | TRBJ2-3 | TRBV20-1 | CSASGDRPQRAQYF | TGCAGTGCTAGTGGGGACAGGCCTCAACGGGCGCAGTATTTT
- | few | TRBJ2-1 | TRBV30 | CAWNLGGGSSYNEQFF | TGTGCCTGGAACCTGGGAGGGGGAAGCTCCTACAATGAGCAGTTCTTC
TRBD1 | few | TRBJ1-2 | TRBV4-2 | CASREQGAYGYTF | TGTGCCAGCAGGGAACAGGGGGCCTATGGCTACACCTTC
TRBD1 | - | TRBJ2-5 | TRBV7-8 | CASTTGAETQYF | TGTGCCAGCACTACAGGGGCGGAGACCCAGTACTTC
TRBD1 | - | TRBJ1-2 | TRBV27 | CASSLGTGANYGYTF | TGTGCCAGCAGTTTAGGGACAGGAGCTAACTATGGCTACACCTTC
TRBD1 | - | TRBJ1-6 | TRBV5-6 | CASSYWTGGNSPLHF | TGTGCCAGCAGCTACTGGACAGGTGGGAATTCACCCCTCCACTTT
- | - | TRBJ2-7 | TRBV6-5 | CASSYSGAHEQYF | TGTGCCAGCAGTTACTCGGGGGCCCACGAGCAGTACTTC
- | - | TRBJ2-3 | TRBV7-2 | CASSLALTGVTSTDTQYF | TGTGCCAGCAGCTTAGCGCTTACGGGGGTGACTAGCACAGATACGCAGTATTTT
- | - | TRBJ1-2 | TRBV12-3/TRBV12-4 | CASSPRVNYGYTF | TGTGCCAGCAGTCCGAGGGTGAACTATGGCTACACCTTC
TRBD2 | - | TRBJ2-1 | TRBV9 | CASSVGAAGGPNEQFF | TGTGCCAGCAGCGTAGGGGCTGCGGGGGGCCCTAATGAGCAGTTCTTC
- | - | TRBJ1-6 | TRBV12-3/TRBV12-4 | CASSLRENSPLHF | TGTGCCAGCAGTTTGCGGGAAAATTCACCCCTCCACTTT
- | - | TRBJ2-6 | TRBV25-1 | CASSEWGSNSGANVLTF | TGTGCCAGCAGTGAATGGGGCAGTAACTCTGGGGCCAACGTCCTGACTTTC
TRBD1 | - | TRBJ2-1 | TRBV7-3 | CASSLSLGQGLHNEQFF | TGTGCCAGCAGCTTAAGTTTGGGACAGGGGTTGCACAATGAGCAGTTCTTC
- | many | TRBJ1-1 | TRBV19 | CASSKVSVGDTEAFF | TGTGCCAGTAGTAAGGTGTCCGTCGGGGACACTGAAGCTTTCTTT
- | few | TRBJ2-1 | TRBV28 | CASKTGQYNEQFF | TGTGCCAGCAAAACAGGACAGTACAATGAGCAGTTCTTC
- | - | TRBJ2-7 | TRBV4-3 | CASSQAAGGTYEQYF | TGCGCCAGCAGCCAAGCCGCTGGGGGGACCTACGAGCAGTACTTC
TRBD1 | - | TRBJ2-2 | TRBV24-1 | CATSDLTGGLNTGELFF | TGTGCCACCAGTGACCTTACAGGGGGTTTGAACACCGGGGAGCTGTTTTTT
- | few | TRBJ1-1 | TRBV19 | CASSIGEGTEAFF | TGTGCCAGTAGTATCGGGGAGGGGACTGAAGCTTTCTTT